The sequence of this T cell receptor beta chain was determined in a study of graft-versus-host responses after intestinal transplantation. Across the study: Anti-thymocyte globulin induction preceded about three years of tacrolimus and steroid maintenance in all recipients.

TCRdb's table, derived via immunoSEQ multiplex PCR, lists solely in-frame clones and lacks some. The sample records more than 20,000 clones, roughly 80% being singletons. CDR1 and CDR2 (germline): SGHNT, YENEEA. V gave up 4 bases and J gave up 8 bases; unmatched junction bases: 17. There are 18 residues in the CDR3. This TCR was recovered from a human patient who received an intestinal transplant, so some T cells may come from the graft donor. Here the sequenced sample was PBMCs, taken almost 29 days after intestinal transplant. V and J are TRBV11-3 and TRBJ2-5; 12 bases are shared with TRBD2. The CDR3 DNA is TGTGCCAGCAGCTCGCCCCGACTAGCGGGGGTTTCTGGGGGAACCCAGTACTTC. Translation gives CASSSPRLAGVSGGTQYF.